This T cell receptor beta chain was captured by sequencing in a study of regulatory T cells in long-lasting Graves disease. Across the whole study: With positive TSH receptor antibodies and over 5 years of antithyroid drugs, Graves' disease was considered persistent.

According to the study, TCR beta libraries were built with iRepertoire HTBI primers and CDR3-region Arm-PCR. TCRdb reanalysed the multiplex PCR reads using MiXCR and keeps one entry per CDR3 protein. Of a few hundred thousand distinct CDR3 sequences in the sample, about 22% were seen once. Germline CDR1 is KGHSH and CDR2 is LQKENI. The CDR3 totals 15 residues. The V segment lost 3 bases and the J segment 3 bases; nucleotides outside the gene matches: 5. A word on this clonotype: Antigen: not known.

Findings and caveats of the study: There were preferences for TRBV28, TRBJ1-2 and TRBJ2-5 in persistent disease.

Time point: persistent/refractory GD, antithyroid drugs over 5 years with positive TRAb. Researchers made the TCR library from RNA that was extracted from PBMCs. The sample in question was peripheral blood mononuclear cells (PBMCs), obtained when the disease was refractory, from a patient treated with antithyroid drugs. This sequence joins TRBV18 and TRBJ1-2; TRBD1 matches 9 bases. This sequence was found in a female donor with Graves disease. The CDR3 sequence: CASSPGGQGYYGYTF. The CDR3 region has the DNA TGTGCCAGCTCACCGGGAGGACAGGGGTACTATGGCTACACCTTC. Drawing the rest from reference TRBV18 and TRBJ1-2, the complete variable domain is NAGVMQNPRHLVRRRGQEARLRCSPMKGHSHVYWYRQLPEEGLKFMVYLQKENIIDESGMPKERFSAEFPKEGPSILRIQQVVRGDSAAYFCASSPGGQGYYGYTFGSGTRLTVV.